These 8 T cell receptor beta chains came from one sample sequenced in a study of somatic mutations in cytotoxic T cells in rheumatoid arthritis. The data were produced by immunoSEQ multiplex PCR, yet TCRdb's version contains in-frame clones alone and is incomplete. The repertoire holds about 15,000 clones, with roughly 77% as singletons. The sequenced material came from CD8+ T cells sorted from blood. All receptors come from an adult with rheumatoid arthritis.

V is TRBV19 and J is TRBJ1-5; D not certain. CDR3 length equals 15 residues. Germline CDR1 is LNHDA and CDR2 is SQIVND (reference sequence). V was pared by 7 bases and J by 1 base, with 14 bases between. CDR3: CASTSVFGSNQPQHF. The CDR3 coding sequence is TGTGCCAGTACCTCCGTTTTTGGGAGCAATCAGCCCCAGCATTTT.

The chain is built from TRBV11-1 and TRBJ2-7; possibly TRBD2 for D (6 bases). V lost 0 bases and J 0 bases, leaving 15 bases between the germline ends. Germline-derived CDR1 and CDR2 are SGHAT and FQDESV (reference sequence). The length of the CDR3 is 17 residues. CDR3: CASSLAIGGAASYEQYF. In DNA form, the CDR3 reads TGTGCCAGCAGCTTAGCGATAGGAGGGGCTGCCTCCTACGAGCAGTACTTC.

The chain couples TRBV20-1 to TRBJ2-5, with D perhaps being TRBD1 or TRBD2 (5 bases each). Germline CDR1 reads DFQATT; CDR2 reads SNEGSKA (reference sequence). The V end lost 3 bases, the J end lost 7 bases, and 9 bases lay between the germline ends. The CDR3 runs 11 residues. CDR3 region: CSASGTGTQYF. CDR3 sequence (DNA): TGCAGTGCTAGCGGGACGGGGACCCAGTACTTC.

The chain links TRBV5-1 to TRBJ1-1; 8 nucleotides match TRBD1. The germline gives CDR1 SGHRS, CDR2 YFSETQ. This CDR3 comprises 13 residues. The V segment lost 5 bases and the J segment 7 bases; nucleotides outside the gene matches: 7. CDR3 nucleotides: TGCGCCAGCAGTCCCAGGGGGCGCGATGAAGCTTTCTTT. This encodes CASSPRGRDEAFF.

This chain links TRBV6-1 with TRBJ1-6, with 7 nucleotides matching TRBD1. The CDR3 length is 13 residues. CDR1 is MNHNS, CDR2 SASEGT, per germline. J gave up 12 bases and V 6 bases, and 8 bases lay outside the gene matches. The CDR3 spells CASSEWSGGPLHF. The CDR3 DNA is TGTGCCAGCAGCGAATGGTCAGGGGGACCCCTCCACTTT.

The genes are TRBV5-8 and TRBJ1-1; the D is unclear. V was clipped by 2 bases and J by 2 bases, with 10 bases between them. This CDR3 contains 14 residues. Germline V gives CDR1 SGHTS, CDR2 YDEGEE. For the CDR3, the DNA is TGTGCCAGCAGCTTTGAGTGGATAAACACTGAAGCTTTCTTT. Protein product: CASSFEWINTEAFF.

V gene TRBV11-2 combines with J gene TRBJ2-1; weak D call: TRBD2 (7 bases). The CDR3 extends over 15 amino acids. With 6 bases removed from V and 6 bases from J, the gap between germline ends came to 18 bases. From germline, CDR1 is SGHAT and CDR2 FQNNGV. CDR3 bases: TGTGCCAGCAGATCTAGCGGAGGGGGGGGCAATGAGCAGTTCTTC. This encodes CASRSSGGGGNEQFF.

This clone was counted a few times. The chain is built from TRBV4-1 and TRBJ1-2; TRBD1 aligns across 8 bases. V was clipped by 4 bases and J by 5 bases; unmatched bases: 6. The CDR3 is 14 amino acids. Per the germline V gene, CDR1 is MGHRA and CDR2 is YSYEKL. CDR3 bases: TGCGCCAGCAGCCCGCAGGGGGCCGGGTATGGCTACACCTTC. The encoded protein is CASSPQGAGYGYTF.